The TCR beta chain described here comes from a study of cytomegalovirus exposure and HLA in healthy donors. In the case of this clone: Its specificity is not known.

Whole-study findings and limits: Donors belonging to an Asian-associated ancestry cluster reportedly showed fewer N-insertions in productive TCRs than the 666-donor mean, according to what a later analysis found. Earlier analysis looked at TCR beta V segments, and most were productive about 90% or about 30% of the time. In vitro data verified a few CMV-associated chains as specific for CMV antigens.

The V gene end was trimmed by 2 bases and the J gene end by 5 bases; junction bases not matched to a gene: 19. This CDR3 region has 19 residues. Germline CDR1 is LNHDA and CDR2 is SQIVND (reference sequence). PCR was performed using 60 Vbeta and 13 Jbeta primers. Profiled with immunoSEQ multiplex PCR; TCRdb holds only in-frame clones, not every one. This sample has approximately 150,000 clones, with approximately 80% found just once. The chain employs TRBV19 and TRBJ2-5; TRBD1 matches 8 bases. The sequenced material came from PBMCs. The clonotype was recovered from a woman in her 50s in good health and CMV-seronegative. The CDR3 DNA follows: TGTGCCAGTAGTATATCTTCATTGTTCACAGGGGGAGGTAGGGAGACCCAGTACTTC. Encoded protein: CASSISSLFTGGGRETQYF.